The clone carrying this TCR beta chain was counted only a few times. The data belong to a study of tumor-infiltrating lymphocytes in primary liver carcinoma. Across the whole study: Patients comprised men and women whose ages fell between 30 and 69 years. Sample counts of productive TCRbeta reads spanned roughly 3.5 to 8 million; these counts were similar across tissue types.

TCR beta cDNA was reverse-transcribed from about 500 ng of total RNA. The reaction used a constant-region primer and ProtoScript II reverse transcriptase. Generation of the TCR beta libraries relied on three nested multiplex PCR rounds using slightly modified ARM-PCR. The opening two PCR rounds, around 11 cycles each, paired TRBV1-TRBV30 forward primers with a C-beta reverse primer. TCRdb itself ran the multiplex PCR reads through MiXCR, one entry per CDR3 protein. The table has some 190,000 distinct CDR3 sequences, 60% seen once. V lost 3 bases, J lost 3 bases, and 3 bases lay in between. CDR3 length: 12 amino acids. Germline CDR1 WSHSY, CDR2 SAAADI. Unsorted whole blood yielded the blood RNA, and germline DNA was also extracted.

The chain combines TRBV10-2 with TRBJ2-1; D gene uncertain. The receptor was isolated from a man between 40 and 49 years old with primary liver carcinoma and hepatitis B virus infection. The sequenced material came from peripheral blood. CDR3 sequence reads: CASSDDYNEQFF. Written as DNA, the CDR3 is TGCGCCAGCAGTGACGACTACAATGAGCAGTTCTTC.